This TCR beta chain was captured in a study of blood T cell repertoires in COVID-19. Study-level background: Acute and convalescent COVID-19 specimens originated in the United States, Italy and Spain. PBMCs, B-cell-depleted T cells, or T cells were the source of the cDNA or gDNA that made up the material.

As handled by the study authors: From reference gene primer amplification, estimates of nucleated cell counts were derived. Libraries were prepared by immunoSEQ multiplex PCR; TCRdb keeps only in-frame clonotypes and omits some of them. The V and J calls and the clone size are those of that table, but D and trimming were determined from the DNA. The data hold 250,000 to 300,000 clones, with under 90% observed a single time. In germline, CDR1 is SGHRS, CDR2 YFSETQ. The ends were cut back, 0 bases at V and 4 bases at J, with 10 bases in the middle. The CDR3 has 15 amino acids. Sequencing was carried out using peripheral blood. J is TRBJ2-2 and V is TRBV5-1; unclear D gene. The TCR sequence derives from a man aged 60 to 75 with acute or convalescent COVID-19. The CDR3 nucleotides are TGCGCCAGCAGCTTGGAGAACCCGAGCACCGGGGAGCTGTTTTTT. Its protein product is CASSLENPSTGELFF.